The clone carrying this T cell receptor beta chain was seen more than once but under ten times. The antigen remains undetermined. This sample was taken from a study of cytomegalovirus exposure and HLA in healthy donors. Primers included in the PCR were 60 Vbeta and 13 Jbeta primers. Some clones are missing from TCRdb's copy, which holds only in-frame ones; the method was immunoSEQ multiplex PCR. In the table there are about 160,000 clones, over 80% of which are singletons. Trimming stripped 0 bases from V and 3 bases from J, with 12 bases between. The CDR3 length is 15 residues. CDR1 and CDR2 (germline): SGHRS, YFSETQ. General study findings and limits: Upon later analysis, TCR association rates were observed to vary by HLA locus, being highest for DRB1 and lowest for HLA-C.

This chain uses TRBV5-1 with TRBJ1-2; the D gene is possibly TRBD1 (5 bases). Sample: PBMCs. The receptor was derived from a boy under 10 years old in good health and CMV-seronegative. The CDR3 loop is CASSLGRREDYGYTF. DNA of the CDR3: TGCGCCAGCAGCTTGGGGCGCAGGGAGGACTATGGCTACACCTTC.